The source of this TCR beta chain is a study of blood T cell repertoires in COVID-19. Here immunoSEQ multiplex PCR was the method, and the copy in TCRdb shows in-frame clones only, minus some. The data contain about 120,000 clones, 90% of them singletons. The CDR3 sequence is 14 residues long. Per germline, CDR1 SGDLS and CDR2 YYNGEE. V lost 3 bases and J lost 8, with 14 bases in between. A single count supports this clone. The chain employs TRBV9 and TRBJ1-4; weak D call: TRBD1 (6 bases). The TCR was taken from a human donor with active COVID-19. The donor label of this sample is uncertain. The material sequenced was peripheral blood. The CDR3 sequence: CASSGTASGEKLFF. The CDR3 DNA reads TGTGCCAGCAGCGGGACAGCCTCGGGGGAAAAACTGTTTTTT.